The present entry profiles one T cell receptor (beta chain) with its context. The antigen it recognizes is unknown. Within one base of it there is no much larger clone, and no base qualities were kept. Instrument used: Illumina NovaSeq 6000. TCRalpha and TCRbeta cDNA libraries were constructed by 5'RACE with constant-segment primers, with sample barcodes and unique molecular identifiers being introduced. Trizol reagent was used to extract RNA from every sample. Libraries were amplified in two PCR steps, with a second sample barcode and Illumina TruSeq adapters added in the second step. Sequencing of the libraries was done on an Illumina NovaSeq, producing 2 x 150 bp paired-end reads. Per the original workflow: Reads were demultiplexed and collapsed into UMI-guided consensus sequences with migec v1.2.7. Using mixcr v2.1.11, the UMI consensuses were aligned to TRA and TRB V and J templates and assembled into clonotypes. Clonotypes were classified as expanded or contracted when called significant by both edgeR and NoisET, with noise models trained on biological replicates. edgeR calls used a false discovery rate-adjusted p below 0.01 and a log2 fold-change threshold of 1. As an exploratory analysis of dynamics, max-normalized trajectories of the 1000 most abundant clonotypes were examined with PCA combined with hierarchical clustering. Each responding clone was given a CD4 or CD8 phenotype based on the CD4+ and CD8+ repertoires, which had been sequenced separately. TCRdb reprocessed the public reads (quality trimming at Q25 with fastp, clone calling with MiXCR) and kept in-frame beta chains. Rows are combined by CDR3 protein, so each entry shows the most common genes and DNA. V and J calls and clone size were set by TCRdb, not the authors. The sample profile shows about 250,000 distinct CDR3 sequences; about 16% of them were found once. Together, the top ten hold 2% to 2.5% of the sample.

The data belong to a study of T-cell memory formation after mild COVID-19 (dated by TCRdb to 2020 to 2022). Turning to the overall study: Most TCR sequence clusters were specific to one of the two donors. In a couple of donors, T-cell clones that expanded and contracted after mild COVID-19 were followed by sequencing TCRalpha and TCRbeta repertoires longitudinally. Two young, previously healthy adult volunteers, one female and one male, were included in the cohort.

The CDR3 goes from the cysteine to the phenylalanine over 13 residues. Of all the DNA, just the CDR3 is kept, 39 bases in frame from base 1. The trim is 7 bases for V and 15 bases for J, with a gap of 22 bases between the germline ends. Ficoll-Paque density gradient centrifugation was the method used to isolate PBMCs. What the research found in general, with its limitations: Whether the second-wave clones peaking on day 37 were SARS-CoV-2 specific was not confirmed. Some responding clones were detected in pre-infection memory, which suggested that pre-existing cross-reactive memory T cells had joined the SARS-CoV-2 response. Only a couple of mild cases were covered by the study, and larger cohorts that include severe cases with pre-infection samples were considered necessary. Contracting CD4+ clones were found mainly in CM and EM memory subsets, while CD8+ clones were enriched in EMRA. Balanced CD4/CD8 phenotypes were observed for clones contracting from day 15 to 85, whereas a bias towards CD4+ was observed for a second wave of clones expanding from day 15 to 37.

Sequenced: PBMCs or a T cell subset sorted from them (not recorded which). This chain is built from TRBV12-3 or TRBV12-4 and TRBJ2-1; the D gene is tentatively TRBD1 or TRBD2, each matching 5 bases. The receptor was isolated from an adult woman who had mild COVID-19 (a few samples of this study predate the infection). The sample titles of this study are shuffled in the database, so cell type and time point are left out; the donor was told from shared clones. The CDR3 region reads CASTLGARGPPFF. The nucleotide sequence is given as TGTGCCAGCACCCTCGGGGCCCGGGGCCCCCCGTTCTTC.